The source of this T cell receptor beta chain is a study of blood T cell repertoires in COVID-19. At the level of the study: Researchers got acute and convalescent COVID-19 samples from the United States, Italy and Spain. T cells, B-cell-depleted T cells, or PBMCs supplied cDNA or gDNA.

Per the study methods: Reference gene primer amplification yielded estimated nucleated cell counts. Sequenced by immunoSEQ multiplex PCR; TCRdb stores in-frame clones only, minus some. That table gives V, J and clone size, and the DNA gave D and trimming. The sample includes a few hundred thousand clones, 86% of them seen just once. Sample: peripheral blood. This receptor was obtained from a man in his forties or fifties who had recovered from COVID-19.

CDR3 region: CASSQKREGLSGELFF. The CDR3 DNA is TGTGCCAGCAGCCAAAAACGGGAGGGCCTCTCCGGGGAGCTGTTTTTT. This sequence joins TRBV14 and TRBJ2-2, with 8 bases aligning to TRBD2. Germline assignment: CDR1 SGHDN and CDR2 FVKESK. The V gene end was trimmed by 2 bases and the J gene end by 6 bases; junction bases not matched to a gene: 8. CDR3 size: 16 residues.